The 30 T cell receptor beta chains listed next were all sequenced from one sample in a study of T cell responses to AZD1222 COVID-19 vaccine. Libraries were prepared by immunoSEQ multiplex PCR; TCRdb keeps only in-frame clonotypes and omits some of them. This table has 150,000 to 200,000 clones, about nine tenths appearing once. Sequences were derived from peripheral blood, sampled on day 0 of AZD1222 vaccination. Receptors originate from an adult in good health.

J is TRBJ2-1 and V is TRBV6-5; D is uncertain. The CDR3 is 13 amino acids. Germline V gene data show CDR1 as MNHEY and CDR2 as SVGAGI. The V end lost 4 bases, the J end lost 6 bases, and 10 bases lay between the germline ends. The CDR3: CASSSGRSNEQFF. The CDR3, as DNA: TGTGCCAGCAGTTCCGGCCGGTCCAATGAGCAGTTCTTC.

V is TRBV6-5 and J is TRBJ1-2; no reliable D call. The CDR3 has 14 residues. Trimming removed 6 bases at V and 4 bases at J, with 15 bases between. The germline gives CDR1 MNHEY, CDR2 SVGAGI. CDR3 region: CASSQRRGGYGYTF. CDR3 nucleotides: TGTGCCAGCAGCCAGCGTAGAGGTGGCTATGGCTACACCTTC.

This chain links TRBV28 with TRBJ2-1; 11 bases are shared with TRBD2. With V trimmed by 5 bases and J by 2 bases, 5 bases remained unmatched. Germline V CDR1 and CDR2: MDHEN, SYDVKM. The CDR3 totals 16 residues. The CDR3 coding sequence is TGTGCCAGCAGTACCTTAGCGGGAGGGCCCTACAATGAGCAGTTCTTC. Amino acid sequence: CASSTLAGGPYNEQFF.

V and J are TRBV19 and TRBJ1-1, with 10 bases that match TRBD1. The CDR3 is 17 amino acids. Trimming cost V 5 bases and J 11 bases; bases outside gene matches: 20. Germline values: CDR1 LNHDA, CDR2 SQIVND (reference sequence). The CDR3 loop reads CASSSPGTGASRGRAFF. The CDR3 DNA follows: TGTGCCAGTAGTTCCCCCGGGACAGGGGCCTCCCGGGGTCGGGCTTTCTTT.

The rearrangement joins TRBV2 to TRBJ2-3; a possible D gene is TRBD1 (5 bases). The ends were cut back, 0 bases at V and 3 bases at J, with 10 bases in the middle. The CDR3 loop spans 15 amino acids. Germline CDR1 and CDR2: SNHLY and FYNNEI. The CDR3 region is CASSEAPKGTDTQYF. The CDR3, as DNA: TGTGCCAGCAGTGAAGCCCCTAAGGGGACAGATACGCAGTATTTT.

J is TRBJ1-1 and V is TRBV5-6; D gene uncertain. Germline V gene lookup returns CDR1 SGHDT and CDR2 YYEEEE. CDR3 length: 13 residues. V dropped 5 bases and J dropped 6 bases, with 14 bases sitting between them. The CDR3 protein is CASSASRGAEAFF. The CDR3 nucleotides are TGTGCCAGCAGTGCTAGCCGGGGTGCTGAAGCTTTCTTT.

V and J are TRBV11-3 and TRBJ1-2, with D tentatively TRBD1 (5 bases). The CDR3 is 16 residues long. The V gene lost 3 bases and the J gene lost 4 bases, with 18 bases spanning the gap. The germline V gene has CDR1 SGHNT and CDR2 YENEEA. CDR3 sequence reads: CASSLGGVGLGYGYTF. Written as DNA, the CDR3 is TGTGCCAGCAGCTTGGGAGGGGTGGGCCTCGGCTATGGCTACACCTTC.

The chain employs TRBV4-1 and TRBJ2-5; 11 nucleotides match TRBD1. The CDR3 has 17 amino acids. Germline loops: CDR1 MGHRA, CDR2 YSYEKL. Losses at the gene ends were 0 bases for V and 3 bases for J; bases not matched to a gene: 6. The CDR3 sequence: CASSQDSPGQGEETQYF. In DNA form, the CDR3 reads TGCGCCAGCAGCCAAGATTCCCCGGGACAGGGGGAAGAGACCCAGTACTTC.

The chain is built from TRBV11-2 and TRBJ2-1; 8 bases align to TRBD1. The V gene's germline CDR1 is SGHAT and CDR2 FQNNGV. This CDR3 has 16 amino acids. V was pared by 5 bases and J by 1 base, with 7 bases of the junction left unmatched. CDR3 DNA sequence: TGTGCCAGCAGCCAGACAGGGGTCATTTCCTACAATGAGCAGTTCTTC. Protein: CASSQTGVISYNEQFF.

The chain recombines TRBV15 with TRBJ2-2; D perhaps matches TRBD2 (6 bases). Deletions cut 3 bases from V and 5 bases from J, with 19 bases between. The CDR3 extends over 17 amino acids. CDR1 and CDR2 from the germline V gene are LNHNV and YYDKDF (reference sequence). CDR3 in amino acids: CATSSPGLGTRTGELFF. CDR3 bases: TGTGCCACCAGCAGTCCGGGACTGGGCACAAGAACCGGGGAGCTGTTTTTT.

The V gene is TRBV10-1, the J gene TRBJ1-3, with 10 bases that match TRBD1. Trimming at V came to 0 bases and at J to 0 bases, leaving 2 bases not matched to a gene. CDR3 length: 17 residues. Germline assignment: CDR1 WNHNN and CDR2 SYGVQD (reference sequence). CDR3 protein: CASSESRDRGSGNTIYF. Here the CDR3 DNA reads TGCGCCAGCAGTGAGTCGAGGGACAGGGGCTCTGGAAACACCATATATTTT.

The chain employs TRBV10-3 and TRBJ2-7, with unresolved D. The CDR3 extends over 15 amino acids. V was clipped by 0 bases and J by 3 bases, with 12 bases between them. Germline V gives CDR1 ENHRY, CDR2 SYGVKD. The CDR3 DNA sequence: TGTGCCATCAGTGAGTCGGTGCAGTTCGACTACGAGCAGTACTTC. Translated: CAISESVQFDYEQYF.

This sequence joins TRBV7-9 and TRBJ2-3; TRBD2 might be the D (5 bases). V dropped 4 bases and J dropped 1 base, with 18 bases sitting between them. Looked up from germline, CDR1 is SEHNR and CDR2 is FQNEAQ (reference sequence). The length of the CDR3 is 17 residues. CDR3 protein: CASSSARGSAGTDTQYF. CDR3 nucleotides: TGTGCCAGCAGCTCCGCCCGCGGGTCCGCGGGCACAGATACGCAGTATTTT.

CDR3 in DNA: TGCGCCAGCAGCTGGACAGGGGACACTGAAGCTTTCTTT. Translated: CASSWTGDTEAFF. The chain is built from TRBV5-1 and TRBJ1-1, with 9 bases lining up with TRBD1. From germline, CDR1 is SGHRS and CDR2 YFSETQ. J lost 3 bases, V lost 3 bases, and 0 bases had no gene match. This CDR3 region has 13 residues.

The J gene is TRBJ1-6, the V gene TRBV7-9, with TRBD1 identical over 8 bases. The CDR3 has 13 residues. The V segment lost 3 bases and the J segment 11 bases; nucleotides outside the gene matches: 3. Germline V lookup: CDR1 SEHNR, CDR2 FQNEAQ (reference sequence). CDR3 region: CASSFTQGAPLHF. The CDR3 DNA sequence: TGTGCCAGCAGCTTTACACAGGGGGCACCCCTCCACTTT.

This clone was recorded only once. The rearrangement links TRBV4-1 to TRBJ1-6; D unresolved. CDR1 is MGHRA, CDR2 YSYEKL, per germline. Trimming left V 1 base short and J 0 bases short, with 7 bases between. The CDR3 is 16 residues long. In nucleotides, the CDR3 is TGCGCCAGCAGCCAAGCAGCATTCTCCTATAATTCACCCCTCCACTTT. This codes for CASSQAAFSYNSPLHF.

This chain connects TRBV5-1 to TRBJ1-5; 9 bases are shared with TRBD1. Trimming removed 4 bases from V and 6 bases from J; junction bases left unmatched: 8. Germline V lookup: CDR1 SGHRS, CDR2 YFSETQ. The CDR3 runs to 15 residues. CDR3 protein: CASSPGTGTGQPQHF. Written as DNA, the CDR3 is TGCGCCAGCAGCCCCGGGACAGGGACAGGTCAGCCCCAGCATTTT.

This clone was counted between two and nine times. The V call is TRBV7-6, the J call TRBJ1-6; a weak D match, TRBD1 (6 bases). Trimming stripped 5 bases from V and 6 bases from J, with 11 bases between. This CDR3 contains 14 residues. The germline CDR1 and CDR2 sequences are SGHVS and FNYEAQ. The CDR3 here is CASSRKDSNSPLHF. The CDR3 coding sequence is TGTGCCAGCAGCCGTAAGGACAGTAATTCACCCCTCCACTTT. Based on the CDR3 plus reference TRBV7-6 and TRBJ1-6, the full variable domain is GAGVSQSPRYKVTKRGQDVALRCDPISGHVSLYWYRQALGQGPEFLTYFNYEAQQDKSGLPNDRFSAERPEGSISTLTIQRTEQRDSAMYRCASSRKDSNSPLHFGNGTRLTVT.

The chain couples TRBV30 to TRBJ2-2; D might be TRBD2 (6 bases). Trimming took 3 bases from V and 7 from J, leaving 12 bases between them. Germline CDR1 is GTSNPN and CDR2 is SVGIG (reference sequence). This CDR3 has 13 amino acids. In nucleotides, the CDR3 is TGTGCCTGGAGCGGGACGGGGGACGGGGAGCTGTTTTTT. It yields the protein CAWSGTGDGELFF.

CDR3 nucleotide sequence: TGTGCCAGCAGTTTTTCGGGGTGGCGGGTAGATCAGCCCCAGCATTTT. This gives the protein CASSFSGWRVDQPQHF. The chain is built from TRBV6-5 and TRBJ1-5; D remains ambiguous. CDR1 MNHEY and CDR2 SVGAGI come from the germline V gene. Trimming left V 4 bases short and J 5 bases short, with 18 bases between. The CDR3 loop spans 16 amino acids.

This clone was detected once. This chain joins TRBV2 and TRBJ2-1, with 10 positions matching TRBD2. This CDR3 region has 16 residues. V was clipped by 6 bases and J by 3 bases; unmatched bases: 8. Germline lookup yields CDR1 SNHLY and CDR2 FYNNEI. In DNA form, the CDR3 reads TGTGCCAGCAGCCCCACCGGACTAGCGGACTACAATGAGCAGTTCTTC. Its protein is CASSPTGLADYNEQFF.

The chain has TRBV7-2 and TRBJ2-7; D remains unclear. The CDR3 totals 12 residues. V was pared by 2 bases and J by 2 bases, with 4 bases between. Germline V gene data show CDR1 as SGHTA and CDR2 as FQGNSA. The CDR3 DNA is TGTGCCAGCAGCTTACGGCCCTACGAGCAGTACTTC. Translation gives CASSLRPYEQYF.

The rearrangement links TRBV3-1 (or the pseudogene TRBV3-2) to TRBJ1-2; 8 bases line up with TRBD1. The CDR3 consists of 14 residues. With V trimmed by 5 bases and J by 4 bases, 6 bases remained unmatched. Germline lookup yields CDR1 LGHDT and CDR2 YNNKEL (reference sequence). The CDR3: CASSSLDRAYGYTF. The CDR3 DNA reads as TGTGCCAGCAGCTCTCTGGACAGGGCCTATGGCTACACCTTC.

This chain joins TRBV19 and TRBJ1-1; a weak D match, TRBD1 (6 bases). V lost 8 bases and J 0 bases, leaving 13 bases between the germline ends. Germline values: CDR1 LNHDA, CDR2 SQIVND (reference sequence). The CDR3 covers 14 residues. The CDR3 loop is CASCKTGMNTEAFF. The DNA for the CDR3 is TGTGCCAGTTGTAAGACAGGCATGAACACTGAAGCTTTCTTT.

The chain links TRBV4-2 to TRBJ2-7; 10 nucleotides match TRBD2. Per germline, CDR1 LGHNA and CDR2 YNFKEQ. V lost 4 bases to trimming and J lost 7 bases; unmatched junction nucleotides: 13. CDR3 length equals 16 residues. CDR3 region: CASSPSLLLAGREQYF. Written as DNA, the CDR3 is TGTGCCAGCAGCCCAAGTCTCCTACTAGCGGGACGGGAGCAGTACTTC.

The chain recombines TRBV7-9 with TRBJ1-1; TRBD1 aligns across 10 bases. The CDR3 has 14 amino acids. V lost 10 bases to trimming and J lost 6 bases; unmatched junction nucleotides: 11. Per the germline V gene, CDR1 is SEHNR and CDR2 is FQNEAQ (reference sequence). CDR3 bases: TGTGCCATAACGAACGGGACAGGGGTCCCTGAAGCTTTCTTT. Its translation is CAITNGTGVPEAFF.

The chain has TRBV4-1 and TRBJ1-2, with D maybe TRBD1 (5 bases). The germline V gene encodes CDR1 MGHRA and CDR2 YSYEKL. V dropped 2 bases and J dropped 4 bases, with 14 bases sitting between them. The CDR3 is 15 amino acids. CDR3 region: CASSQRQGIGYGYTF. For the CDR3, the DNA is TGCGCCAGCAGCCAACGGCAGGGCATAGGCTATGGCTACACCTTC.

The chain links TRBV29-1 to TRBJ1-1; a possible D gene is TRBD1 (5 bases). Germline lookup yields CDR1 SQVTM and CDR2 ANQGSEA. The CDR3 covers 11 residues. V was shortened by 7 bases and J by 10 bases, with 16 bases between the two germline ends. CDR3 DNA: TGCAGCGCACCGGGAGGGGCTGGAGCTTTCTTT. Translated, it gives CSAPGGAGAFF.

The chain is built from TRBV19 and TRBJ1-2; no reliable D call. V lost 6 bases, J lost 10 bases, and 21 bases lay in between. The CDR3 has 14 residues. The germline V gene has CDR1 LNHDA and CDR2 SQIVND (reference sequence). CDR3 sequence (DNA): TGTGCCAGTAGGGAGGACTCCCGAAGCCGCAACTACACCTTC. It is translated as CASREDSRSRNYTF.

The chain carries TRBV27 and TRBJ2-1; D gene unclear. Deletions cut 3 bases from V and 0 bases from J, with 6 bases between. Germline V gene data show CDR1 as MNHEY and CDR2 as SMNVEV (reference sequence). CDR3 length equals 14 residues. CDR3 loop: CASSFADSYNEQFF. CDR3 nucleotide sequence: TGTGCCAGCAGTTTTGCGGACTCCTACAATGAGCAGTTCTTC.